This TCR beta chain comes out of a study of cytomegalovirus exposure and HLA in healthy donors. Study-level results: Among donors in an Asian-associated ancestry cluster, a later analysis reportedly found fewer N-insertions than the roughly 670-donor mean.

Primers: 60 Vbeta forward and 13 Jbeta reverse. The protocol was immunoSEQ multiplex PCR, while the TCRdb copy is restricted to in-frame clones and leaves out a portion. The sample lists about 180,000 clones; around three quarters were seen once. Comments on this clone: Its antigen remains unidentified.

From germline, CDR1 is MDHEN and CDR2 SYDVKM. The CDR3 covers 16 residues. V lost 0 bases to trimming and J lost 3 bases; unmatched junction nucleotides: 8. The sequence was obtained from a woman under 40 in good health and CMV-seropositive. The gene calls are TRBV28 and TRBJ2-7, with TRBD1 identical over 7 bases. The sequenced sample was PBMCs. In nucleotides, the CDR3 is TGTGCCAGCAGTTTATGGGGGAACAGGGGAAACTACGAGCAGTACTTC. It encodes CASSLWGNRGNYEQYF.